The clone carrying this T cell receptor (beta chain) was seen more than once but under ten times. Its specificity is not known. Expressed TCRB transcripts were sequenced because the entire RNA isolate underwent reverse transcription. Sequencing of naive, central memory and regulatory T cell samples gave an average of about 3.57 million reads. The protocol was immunoSEQ multiplex PCR, while the TCRdb copy is restricted to in-frame clones and leaves out a portion. The data hold 200,000 to 250,000 clones, with about 15% observed a single time. The data derive from a study of beta chain features in type 1 diabetes. Points from the study as a whole: Researchers report that Type 1 diabetes patients had moderately but significantly shorter TCRB CDR3s across all four CD4+ subsets.

Trimming removed 6 bases from V and 10 bases from J; junction bases left unmatched: 13. Germline V gene lookup returns CDR1 KGHSH and CDR2 LQKENI. The length of the CDR3 is 16 residues. Over 95% purity was reached by all sorted populations. The sequenced sample was naive CD4+ T cells from blood. The TCR comes from a man aged 30-40 years with type 1 diabetes. The chain uses TRBV18 and TRBJ2-1, with 12 bases lining up with TRBD1. In DNA form, the CDR3 reads TGTGCCAGCTCCCCGGCCGGGACAGGGGGCTCAGGGGAGCAGTTCTTC. Its translation is CASSPAGTGGSGEQFF.